One sample yielded the 9 T cell receptor beta chains listed below, sequenced in a study of blood T cell repertoires in COVID-19. The method was immunoSEQ multiplex PCR; TCRdb's version includes in-frame clones alone and lacks a portion of them. The sample shows a few hundred thousand clones, 75% to 90% of them seen only once. Source material: peripheral blood. The receptors originated from a woman aged 55-70 years with COVID-19, enrolled during active disease.

The V and J genes are TRBV18 and TRBJ2-5; 10 bases line up with TRBD2. Germline V CDR1 and CDR2: KGHSH, LQKENI. V shed 2 bases and J 5 bases; nucleotides not matched to a gene: 17. This CDR3 contains 19 residues. The CDR3 coding sequence is TGTGCCAGCTCACCAATCATCGCTAGCGGGGGCCCCGGCTTGGAGACCCAGTACTTC. It encodes CASSPIIASGGPGLETQYF.

The V and J genes are TRBV15 and TRBJ2-5; 9 bases are shared with TRBD2. Losses at the gene ends were 4 bases for V and 6 bases for J; bases not matched to a gene: 3. Germline V CDR1 and CDR2: LNHNV, YYDKDF (reference sequence). The CDR3 has 13 residues. Written as DNA, the CDR3 is TGTGCCACCAGCACGGCGGGGGGGAAGACCCAGTACTTC. Translating it yields CATSTAGGKTQYF.

The chain carries TRBV7-9 and TRBJ1-5; D gene unclear. V dropped 5 bases and J dropped 6 bases, with 17 bases sitting between them. Germline values: CDR1 SEHNR, CDR2 FQNEAQ (reference sequence). This CDR3 has 15 amino acids. CDR3 sequence: CASSLGSGNPQPQHF. The CDR3 DNA reads TGTGCCAGCAGCCTCGGGTCGGGGAACCCTCAGCCCCAGCATTTT. The variable domain in full, completed from reference TRBV7-9 and TRBJ1-5, reads DTGVSQNPRHKITKRGQNVTFRCDPISEHNRLYWYRQTLGQGPEFLTYFQNEAQLEKSRLLSDRFSAERPKGSFSTLEIQRTEQGDSAMYLCASSLGSGNPQPQHFGDGTRLSIL.

The chain has TRBV7-7 and TRBJ2-1, with D possibly being TRBD1 (5 bases). The V and J ends lost 1 base and 0 bases respectively, with 10 bases between them. The CDR3 extends over 16 amino acids. Per the germline V gene, CDR1 is SSHAT and CDR2 is FNYEAQ (reference sequence). DNA for the CDR3: TGTGCCAGCAGCTTAGAGCAGGGAAGCTCCTACAATGAGCAGTTCTTC. It codes for CASSLEQGSSYNEQFF.

V gene TRBV27 combines with J gene TRBJ2-1; TRBD2 agrees at 9 bases. V shed 5 bases, J shed 9 bases, and the junction held 11 bases outside the gene matches. This CDR3 has 15 amino acids. Germline CDR1 is MNHEY and CDR2 is SMNVEV (reference sequence). CDR3 nucleotides: TGTGCCAGCAGTCACGGACTAGCGCGGATCAGTGAGCAGTTCTTC. Translated: CASSHGLARISEQFF.

This chain's CDR3 is CAWSGSRGSLDEQFF. The CDR3, as DNA: TGTGCCTGGAGTGGAAGCCGGGGGTCCCTTGATGAGCAGTTCTTC. V usage is TRBV30 and J usage is TRBJ2-1; possible D gene TRBD2, 6 bases. This CDR3 contains 15 residues. Germline CDR1 is GTSNPN and CDR2 is SVGIG (reference sequence). Trimming cost V 1 base and J 8 bases, with 18 bases left between them.

This chain links TRBV12-3 or TRBV12-4 with TRBJ1-1; D uncertain. V was shortened by 2 bases and J by 6 bases, with 10 bases between the two germline ends. This CDR3 has 13 amino acids. The CDR3 DNA follows: TGTGCCAGCAGTTTATCCAGGATCTCTGAAGCTTTCTTT. Its protein is CASSLSRISEAFF.

V usage is TRBV11-3 and J usage is TRBJ2-1, with 7 bases that match TRBD2. J lost 5 bases, V lost 1 base, and 17 bases had no gene match. CDR3 length: 19 residues. From germline, CDR1 is SGHNT and CDR2 YENEEA. CDR3 in amino acids: CASSLVGTLAAPRDNEQFF. The CDR3 nucleotides are TGTGCCAGCAGCTTAGTGGGTACCCTAGCGGCTCCGAGGGACAATGAGCAGTTCTTC.

This chain connects TRBV6-6 to TRBJ1-4; D possibly corresponds to TRBD1 (5 bases). V was cut by 5 bases and J by 5 bases, with 15 bases left in between. The CDR3 has 15 amino acids. CDR1 is MNHNY, CDR2 SVGAGI, per germline (reference sequence). Here the CDR3 DNA reads TGTGCCAGCAGTCTACAGGATTCTAGAAATGAAAAACTGTTTTTT. Translating it yields CASSLQDSRNEKLFF.